This TCR beta chain was recorded in a study of blood T cell repertoires in COVID-19 (dated by TCRdb to the early 2020s). Context from the whole study: The collaborator samples originated in the United States, Italy and Spain and spanned the acute and convalescent phases of COVID-19. The material from the prospective study consisted of cDNA or gDNA derived from T cells, B-cell-depleted T cells, or PBMCs. Subjects who had been exposed to COVID-19, were actively infected with it, or had recovered from it provided the deeply sampled blood TCRbeta repertoires that made up the dataset. A freely available public database, intended as a resource for researchers studying the immune response to SARS-CoV-2, is where the repertoires were released. Samples were obtained from the ongoing ImmuneRACE study (first 160 participants) and from over 1,000 subjects provided by 6 global collaborators. The sample metadata nearly always contained a de-identified subject ID, COVID-19 status, age in years and sex. HLA class I and class II types, where available, came from metadata supplied by the sample provider rather than from assay-based typing. Overall study outcomes, separate from this receptor: The quantity of clinical and demographic metadata differed by source and by participant and was supplied without curation.

CDR1 and CDR2 are drawn from the germline V gene: MDHEN, SYDVKM. The V and J ends are trimmed by 6 bases and 6 bases, leaving 17 bases between them. Inclusive of the bounding cysteine and phenylalanine, the CDR3 is 15 residues long. Of all the DNA, just the CDR3 is kept, 45 bases in frame from base 1. Each collaborating institution followed its own protocols to collect whole blood in K2EDTA tubes. For TCRbeta analysis, collaborators shipped samples as frozen whole blood, isolated PBMCs, or DNA extracted from either of those sample types. Worth noting for this clone: Its antigen remains unidentified. Nothing much larger sits one base from this clone, and base qualities are not available.

TCRbeta CDR3 regions were amplified from genomic DNA by means of the immunoSEQ Assay, a bias-controlled multiplex PCR. The source study handled its data this way. Nucleated cell counts per sample were estimated from amplification of reference gene primers within the assay. To quantify the absolute abundance of each unique TCRbeta CDR3 rearrangement, sequence reads were collapsed and filtered. For each sample, productive Simpson clonality was calculated by taking the square root of Simpson's diversity index across productive rearrangements. TCRdb stores this immuneACCESS table with in-frame sequences only. Part of the clones is absent; in the studies checked, under half of the shortfall reflects unresolved V genes, and no reason is known for the rest. V, J and clone size were drawn from that table, and D and trimming were deduced from the DNA. This sample gives 200,000 to 250,000 clones in total; around 82% of them show up just once. The ten top clones hold 4.5% to 7% of the sample.

The receptor was derived from a woman between 65 and 79 years old with acute or convalescent COVID-19. The chain uses TRBV28 and TRBJ1-4; perhaps TRBD1 is the D gene, with 5 bases matching. Specimen: peripheral blood. CDR3 protein: CASRELRGADEKLFF. The nucleotides are TGTGCCAGCAGAGAATTAAGGGGCGCGGATGAAAAACTGTTTTTT.